One and the same sample provided the 17 T cell receptor beta chains below, sequenced in a study of blood T cell repertoires in COVID-19. Produced via immunoSEQ multiplex PCR; TCRdb's table is partial and in-frame only. The profile shows 270,000 or so clones, 86% of them singletons. The material sequenced was peripheral blood. Source of these receptors: a woman in her thirties with active or convalescent COVID-19.

This clone was found a few times. The chain recombines TRBV5-1 with TRBJ1-6, with D tentatively TRBD1 (5 bases). Germline V gives CDR1 SGHRS, CDR2 YFSETQ. The CDR3 has 13 amino acids. Trimming left V 0 bases short and J 8 bases short, with 6 bases between. CDR3 in amino acids: CASSLGGDSPLHF. DNA of the CDR3: TGCGCCAGCAGCTTGGGGGGGGATTCACCCCTCCACTTT.

This rearrangement joins TRBV5-1 to TRBJ1-2, with TRBD1 identical over 9 bases. Trimming at V came to 0 bases and at J to 5 bases, leaving 2 bases not matched to a gene. Germline V gene data show CDR1 as SGHRS and CDR2 as YFSETQ. The CDR3 contains 14 residues. CDR3 DNA sequence: TGCGCCAGCAGCTTGGTACAGGGGGCATATGGCTACACCTTC. It encodes CASSLVQGAYGYTF.

The chain has TRBV9 and TRBJ1-1, with TRBD1 as a possible D gene (5 bases). Germline V gene data show CDR1 as SGDLS and CDR2 as YYNGEE. Trimming shortened V by 0 bases and J by 11 bases, and 11 bases separated the two germline ends. This CDR3 comprises 12 residues. Here the CDR3 reads CASSVGSGPAFF. In DNA form, the CDR3 reads TGTGCCAGCAGCGTAGGTTCAGGGCCGGCTTTCTTT.

The rearrangement uses TRBV2 and TRBJ1-2; 9 bases agree with TRBD1. CDR1 is SNHLY and CDR2 is FYNNEI in the germline V gene. After removal of 8 bases from V and 0 bases from J, the junction contained 4 bases not matched to a gene. This CDR3 is built from 14 residues. The CDR3 protein is CASWDRAPNYGYTF. The CDR3 DNA is TGTGCCAGCTGGGACAGGGCCCCTAACTATGGCTACACCTTC.

This clone was observed a single time. J is TRBJ2-7 and V is TRBV5-1; D is perhaps TRBD1 (6 bases). Trimming cost V 4 bases and J 4 bases, with 21 bases left between them. CDR1 SGHRS and CDR2 YFSETQ come from the germline V gene. This CDR3 spans 16 amino acids. CDR3 DNA sequence: TGCGCCAGCAGCCGAGGGGGTGGCCCGAGGAAATACGAGCAGTACTTC. Amino acids: CASSRGGGPRKYEQYF.

As concerns this clone: An end of the junction differs from the germline gene, which may be a read error. The V gene is TRBV3-1 (or the pseudogene TRBV3-2), the J gene TRBJ1-4; 9 positions match TRBD1. Germline CDR1 is LGHDT and CDR2 is YNNKEL (reference sequence). This CDR3 has 11 residues. CDR3 bases: TGTGCCAGCAGCCACGGACAGGGGCGATCCTTT. This encodes CASSHGQGRSF.

The V call is TRBV2, the J call TRBJ1-2; no definite D call. With 4 bases removed from V and 4 bases from J, the gap between germline ends came to 13 bases. CDR1 and CDR2 from the germline V gene are SNHLY and FYNNEI. This CDR3 comprises 14 residues. As DNA, the CDR3 is TGTGCCAGCAGTGCCCTTCCTGAGGGCTATGGCTACACCTTC. Translation: CASSALPEGYGYTF.

CDR3: CASGRRETQYF. The CDR3 region has the DNA TGTGCCAGCGGGAGGCGGGAGACCCAGTACTTC. The chain combines TRBV2 with TRBJ2-5; D is possibly TRBD2 (6 bases). Trimming shortened V by 8 bases and J by 5 bases, and 9 bases separated the two germline ends. The CDR3 runs 11 residues. Germline V lookup: CDR1 SNHLY, CDR2 FYNNEI.

J is TRBJ1-2 and V is TRBV7-2; TRBD1 matches 8 bases. Germline V gives CDR1 SGHTA, CDR2 FQGNSA. The CDR3 contains 15 residues. V lost 5 bases, J lost 4 bases, and 9 bases stayed unmatched. This CDR3 reads CASSTGTGQPYGYTF. For the CDR3, the DNA is TGTGCCAGCAGCACTGGGACAGGACAGCCCTATGGCTACACCTTC.

CDR3 nucleotides: TGTGCCAGCAGTCCAGCGGGGGGGCCTGGAGATACGCAGTATTTT. Its translation: CASSPAGGPGDTQYF. The chain is built from TRBV28 and TRBJ2-3, with 10 bases fitting TRBD2. The CDR3 loop spans 15 amino acids. The germline gives CDR1 MDHEN, CDR2 SYDVKM. Trimming at V came to 5 bases and at J to 5 bases, leaving 7 bases not matched to a gene.

This CDR3 reads CASSPNPGSMGSNYGYTF. The DNA of the CDR3 is TGTGCCAGTAGTCCCAACCCCGGGTCAATGGGTTCTAACTATGGCTACACCTTC. V gene TRBV19 combines with J gene TRBJ1-2; no clear D. CDR1 and CDR2 from the germline V gene are LNHDA and SQIVND (reference sequence). The CDR3 is made up of 18 amino acids. V lost 5 bases and J 0 bases, leaving 22 bases between the germline ends.

The V call is TRBV7-9, the J call TRBJ2-5, with 12 positions matching TRBD2. Germline loops: CDR1 SEHNR, CDR2 FQNEAQ (reference sequence). The junction had 11 bases not matched to a gene; V was cut back by 2 bases and J by 4 bases. CDR3 length: 18 residues. CDR3 bases: TGTGCCAGCAGCTTATGGACTAGCGGGGCCCGGGCTGGAGAGACCCAGTACTTC. Its protein product is CASSLWTSGARAGETQYF.

V gene TRBV28 combines with J gene TRBJ2-7; a possible D gene is TRBD2 (5 bases). The CDR3 spans 17 residues. Per the germline V gene, CDR1 is MDHEN and CDR2 is SYDVKM. Trimming removed 6 bases at V and 4 bases at J, with 25 bases between. CDR3 sequence: CASSLRGGYRKLYEQYF. Written as DNA, the CDR3 is TGTGCCAGCAGCCTACGGGGTGGATACCGAAAATTATACGAGCAGTACTTC.

The table lists this clone with a few counts. This specimen includes other DNA sequences encoding the same CDR3. The chain is built from TRBV9 and TRBJ2-1; D not resolved. Germline-derived CDR1 and CDR2 are SGDLS and YYNGEE. The V end lost 4 bases, the J end lost 4 bases, and 9 bases lay between the germline ends. This CDR3 contains 13 residues. The CDR3 is CASSSLSYNEQFF. Written as DNA, the CDR3 is TGTGCCAGCAGCTCGCTATCTTACAATGAGCAGTTCTTC.

This clone appeared once. The genes are TRBV5-1 and TRBJ1-2; D is perhaps TRBD1 (5 bases). Trimming took 4 bases from V and 6 from J, leaving 22 bases between them. CDR1 SGHRS and CDR2 YFSETQ come from the germline V gene. The CDR3 spans 16 residues. The CDR3 reads CASSRDAIRQSHGYTF. CDR3 DNA sequence: TGCGCCAGCAGCCGCGACGCTATCAGACAGTCCCATGGCTACACCTTC.

This chain uses TRBV5-5 with TRBJ1-1, with D possibly TRBD1 on 6 matching bases. This CDR3 is built from 14 residues. The V gene's germline CDR1 is SGHKS and CDR2 YYEKEE (reference sequence). V lost 4 bases, J lost 1 base, and 11 bases lay in between. The CDR3 nucleotides read TGTGCCAGCAGCCGTGGACAGTCGAACACTGAAGCTTTCTTT. Translation gives CASSRGQSNTEAFF.

CDR3 DNA: TGTGCCAGCAACACCCTAGCGGGGATCCAAGAGACCCAGTACTTC. Its translation is CASNTLAGIQETQYF. This rearrangement joins TRBV7-9 to TRBJ2-5; TRBD2 matches 9 bases. Germline CDR1 is SEHNR and CDR2 is FQNEAQ (reference sequence). V was pared by 7 bases and J by 1 base, with 7 bases of the junction left unmatched. The CDR3 consists of 15 residues. Combining the CDR3 with reference TRBV7-9 and TRBJ2-5 gives the whole variable domain DTGVSQNPRHKITKRGQNVTFRCDPISEHNRLYWYRQTLGQGPEFLTYFQNEAQLEKSRLLSDRFSAERPKGSFSTLEIQRTEQGDSAMYLCASNTLAGIQETQYFGPGTRLLVL.